The present T cell receptor (beta chain) was sequenced within a study of blood T cell repertoires in COVID-19 (dated by TCRdb to about 2020). Study-wide context: Collaborator samples came from the United States, Italy and Spain and covered acute and convalescent phases of COVID-19. The samples were drawn from the first 160 participants of the ongoing ImmuneRACE study and from over a thousand subjects provided by 6 global collaborators. Where HLA class I and class II types were available, the types were taken from metadata supplied by the sample provider, not from assay-based typing. The dataset comprised deeply sampled blood TCRbeta repertoires from subjects exposed to, actively infected with, or recovered from COVID-19. The prospective study material was composed of cDNA or gDNA derived from T cells, B-cell-depleted T cells, or PBMCs. The repertoires were made available in a free public database intended to serve as a resource for research on the immune response to SARS-CoV-2. A de-identified subject ID, COVID-19 status, age in years and sex were almost always included in the sample metadata. The research as a whole found: How much clinical and demographic metadata was included differed by source and by participant, and the metadata was provided uncurated.

V is shortened by 1 base, J by 11 bases, and the region joining them spans 9 bases. CDR1 and CDR2, per the germline V gene (reference sequence), are LNHDA and SQIVND. The cysteine opens and the phenylalanine closes a CDR3 of 12 amino acids. Of the read, only the CDR3 DNA is kept; its 36 bases are in frame from base 1. A remark on this clone: Its antigen is currently not known. Per-base qualities were not stored, and no clone one base away is much larger.

Collaborating institutions collected whole blood in K2EDTA tubes following their own protocols. For TCRbeta analysis, collaborators shipped samples in one of three forms: frozen whole blood, isolated PBMCs, or DNA extracted from either of those sample types. TCRbeta CDR3 regions were amplified from genomic DNA using the immunoSEQ Assay, a bias-controlled multiplex PCR. The authors' pipeline ran thus. Within the assay, amplification of reference gene primers was used to estimate how many nucleated cells each sample contained. Sequence reads were collapsed and filtered to measure the absolute abundance of every unique TCRbeta CDR3 rearrangement. For each sample, productive Simpson clonality was calculated as the square root of Simpson's diversity index across productive rearrangements. TCRdb retrieved this table from immuneACCESS and kept in-frame rearrangements only. Not all clones are present; in checked studies, unresolved V genes account for under half, and no reason is known for the remainder. Clone size and V and J calls were adopted from that table, with D and trimming inferred from the DNA. This sample holds about 56,000 clones; under 90% were observed only once. Of the sample, roughly 13% falls within the top ten clones.

The sequenced sample was peripheral blood. The V and J genes are TRBV19 and TRBJ1-5, with no reliable assignment of the D segment. This sequence originates from a woman at least 80 years old with acute or convalescent COVID-19. The CDR3 protein: CASSIGGVSQHF. The sequenced DNA: TGTGCCAGTAGTATAGGAGGCGTTTCCCAGCATTTT.